The sequence of this TCR beta chain was determined in a study of shared clonotypes between healthy human individuals. Overall study findings and caveats: Generation probabilities were higher for clonotypes shared across all four sorted-subset donors than for unshared ones.

About this clone itself: Its target is not known.

The length of the CDR3 is 15 residues. From germline, CDR1 is SEHNR and CDR2 FQNEAQ (reference sequence). Trimming removed 7 bases at V and 4 bases at J, with 19 bases between. Produced via immunoSEQ multiplex PCR; TCRdb's table is partial and in-frame only. The table has about 2.2 million clones, 85% to 95% seen once; the top ten hold approximately 1.7%. Naive CD8 cells comprised CD45RO-negative, CCR7-positively selected cells, excluding terminally differentiated effector memory CD45RA+ cells. Nashville, Tennessee was home to all donors, each a Caucasian adult. The clonotype comes from a young man in good health. Some clones in this sample may be carry-over from other donors' samples. Sequencing used naive CD8+ T cells from PBMCs. The rearrangement uses TRBV7-9 and TRBJ1-2; possible D gene TRBD1, 5 bases. CDR3 sequence reads: CASTSPLQGAYGYTF. DNA of the CDR3: TGTGCCAGCACCTCCCCCCTGCAGGGTGCCTATGGCTACACCTTC.